This TCR beta chain was found in a study of blood T cell repertoires in COVID-19. Turning to the study itself: Acute and convalescent COVID-19 specimens originated in the United States, Italy and Spain.

This clone was observed a few times. Assay: immunoSEQ multiplex PCR; the TCRdb copy retains only in-frame clones and omits some. The table shows 100,000 to 150,000 clones, with just under 80% occurring only once. The CDR3 has 14 amino acids. In germline, CDR1 is MNHEY, CDR2 SMNVEV (reference sequence). V was trimmed by 0 bases and J by 4 bases, leaving 9 bases between them. Sequenced material: peripheral blood. The rearrangement joins TRBV27 to TRBJ1-1; tentative D call: TRBD1 (5 bases). The sequence derives from a man aged 60 to 75 with active or convalescent COVID-19. CDR3 in DNA: TGTGCCAGCAGTTTATCTTCAGGGATCACTGAAGCTTTCTTT. Translated: CASSLSSGITEAFF.